This passage covers 5 T cell receptor beta chains from one sample sequenced in a study of shared clonotypes between healthy human individuals. This table comes from immunoSEQ multiplex PCR, and its TCRdb copy is limited to in-frame clones, with some not included. The data contain about 800,000 clones, around 96% of them singletons. Naive CD8 cells lacked CD45RO and underwent positive selection for CCR7, leaving out terminally differentiated effector memory CD45RA+ cells. The sequenced material came from naive CD8+ T cells sorted from blood. The receptors here all came from a man between 25 and 39 years old in good health.

This clone was seen once. The rearrangement links TRBV25-1 to TRBJ2-7; D possibly matches TRBD1 or TRBD2 (6 bases each). CDR3 length: 13 amino acids. CDR1 is MGHDK, CDR2 SYGVNS, per germline. V shed 5 bases and J shed 3 bases, with 11 bases lying between them. The CDR3: CASSSGAYYEQYF. As DNA, the CDR3 is TGTGCCAGCAGTTCGGGGGCTTACTACGAGCAGTACTTC.

V gene TRBV29-1 combines with J gene TRBJ2-7; 11 nucleotides line up with TRBD2. V trimming: 5 bases; J trimming: 1 base; junction bases outside the gene matches: 4. Germline V lookup: CDR1 SQVTM, CDR2 ANQGSEA. This CDR3 region has 14 residues. The CDR3 DNA is TGCAGCGTTTCCCTAGCGGGAGGTTCCTACGAGCAGTACTTC. As protein: CSVSLAGGSYEQYF.

The chain joins TRBV19 to TRBJ2-2; no clear D gene. Germline-derived CDR1 and CDR2 are LNHDA and SQIVND (reference sequence). This CDR3 is built from 15 residues. Trimming pared 7 bases from V and 0 bases from J, leaving 12 bases between. The CDR3 region has the DNA TGTGCCAGTAAGGGCAGCGACACGAACACCGGGGAGCTGTTTTTT. Encoded protein: CASKGSDTNTGELFF.

This sequence joins TRBV10-3 and TRBJ1-3; D uncertain. Per germline, CDR1 ENHRY and CDR2 SYGVKD. V lost 3 bases and J lost 4, with 10 bases in between. CDR3 length: 14 amino acids. The CDR3, as DNA: TGTGCCATCAGTGATAACCCCGAGGGAAACACCATATATTTT. As protein: CAISDNPEGNTIYF.

V usage is TRBV9 and J usage is TRBJ2-3; 7 bases agree with TRBD2. Germline values: CDR1 SGDLS, CDR2 YYNGEE. V lost 1 base and J lost 0; bases outside the gene matches: 8. This CDR3 has 17 amino acids. CDR3 nucleotides: TGTGCCAGCAGCGTACACCGGGCTAGCGGAAGCACAGATACGCAGTATTTT. Translated: CASSVHRASGSTDTQYF. Looking up the rest from reference TRBV9 and TRBJ2-3 gives the full variable domain: DSGVTQTPKHLITATGQRVTLRCSPRSGDLSVYWYQQSLDQGLQFLIQYYNGEERAKGNILERFSAQQFPDLHSELNLSSLELGDSALYFCASSVHRASGSTDTQYFGPGTRLTVL.